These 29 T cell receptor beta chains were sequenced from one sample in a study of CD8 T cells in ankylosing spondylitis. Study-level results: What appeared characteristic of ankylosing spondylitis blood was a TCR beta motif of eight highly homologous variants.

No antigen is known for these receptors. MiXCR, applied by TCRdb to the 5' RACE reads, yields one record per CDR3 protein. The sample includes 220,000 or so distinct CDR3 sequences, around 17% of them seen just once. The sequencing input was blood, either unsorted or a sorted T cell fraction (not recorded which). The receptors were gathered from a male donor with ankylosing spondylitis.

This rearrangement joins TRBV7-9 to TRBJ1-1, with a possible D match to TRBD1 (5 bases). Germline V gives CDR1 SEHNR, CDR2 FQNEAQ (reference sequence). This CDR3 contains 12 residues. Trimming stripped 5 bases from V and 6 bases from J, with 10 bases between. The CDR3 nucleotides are TGTGCCAGCAGCCACCCGGGGGCTGAAGCTTTCTTT. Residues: CASSHPGAEAFF.

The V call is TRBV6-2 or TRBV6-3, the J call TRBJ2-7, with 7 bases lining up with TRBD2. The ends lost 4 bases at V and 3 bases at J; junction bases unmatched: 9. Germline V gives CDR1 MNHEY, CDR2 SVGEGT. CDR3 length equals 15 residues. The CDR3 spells CASSFPPGGGYEQYF. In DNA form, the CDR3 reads TGTGCCAGCAGTTTCCCCCCGGGAGGCGGCTACGAGCAGTACTTC.

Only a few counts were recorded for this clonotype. The CDR3 nucleotides read TGTGCCAGCAGTTACGGGATACTGTATGGCTACACCTTC. Amino acids: CASSYGILYGYTF. This chain uses TRBV6-5 with TRBJ1-2; D uncertain. Between the trimmed V and J ends, which lost 2 bases and 5 bases, there was a span of 9 bases. This CDR3 spans 13 amino acids. Germline values: CDR1 MNHEY, CDR2 SVGAGI.

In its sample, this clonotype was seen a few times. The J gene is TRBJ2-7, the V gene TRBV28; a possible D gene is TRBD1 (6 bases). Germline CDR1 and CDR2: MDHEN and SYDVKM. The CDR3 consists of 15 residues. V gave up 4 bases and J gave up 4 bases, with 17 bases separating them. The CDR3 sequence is CASSSVDLGGYEQYF. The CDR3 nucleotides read TGTGCCAGCAGTTCCGTCGATCTAGGGGGTTACGAGCAGTACTTC. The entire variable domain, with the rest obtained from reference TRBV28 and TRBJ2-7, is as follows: DVKVTQSSRYLVKRTGEKVFLECVQDMDHENMFWYRQDPGLGLRLIYFSYDVKMKEKGDIPEGYSVSREKKERFSLILESASTNQTSMYLCASSSVDLGGYEQYFGPGTRLTVT.

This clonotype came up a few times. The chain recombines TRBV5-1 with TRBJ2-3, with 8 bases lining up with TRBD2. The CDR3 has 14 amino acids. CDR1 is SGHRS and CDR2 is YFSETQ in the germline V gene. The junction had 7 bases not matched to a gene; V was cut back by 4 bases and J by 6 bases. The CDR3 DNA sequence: TGCGCCAGCAGCATACGGACGGGGGGGGATACGCAGTATTTT. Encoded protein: CASSIRTGGDTQYF.

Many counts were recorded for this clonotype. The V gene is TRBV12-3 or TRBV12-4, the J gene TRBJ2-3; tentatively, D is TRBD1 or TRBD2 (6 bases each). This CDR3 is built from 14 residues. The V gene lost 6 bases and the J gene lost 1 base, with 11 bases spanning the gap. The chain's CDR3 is CASSPGGRTDTQYF. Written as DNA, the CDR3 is TGTGCCAGCAGCCCTGGGGGGCGCACAGATACGCAGTATTTT.

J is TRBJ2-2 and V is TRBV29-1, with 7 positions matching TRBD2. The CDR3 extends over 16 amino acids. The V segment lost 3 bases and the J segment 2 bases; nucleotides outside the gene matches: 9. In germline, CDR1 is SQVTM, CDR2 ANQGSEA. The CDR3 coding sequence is TGCAGCGTTGAGTACCCTAGCGGACCCAACACCGGGGAGCTGTTTTTT. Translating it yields CSVEYPSGPNTGELFF.

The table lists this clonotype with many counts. The CDR3 region has the DNA TGTGCCAGCAGTTTCATCTCGACAGGGCTTGGTGAGACCCAGTACTTC. It codes for CASSFISTGLGETQYF. This chain links TRBV6-2 or TRBV6-3 with TRBJ2-5; 7 bases align to TRBD1. Germline V gene lookup returns CDR1 MNHEY and CDR2 SVGEGT. With 4 bases clipped from V and 5 bases from J, the junction kept 13 bases outside the gene matches. The CDR3 is made up of 16 amino acids.

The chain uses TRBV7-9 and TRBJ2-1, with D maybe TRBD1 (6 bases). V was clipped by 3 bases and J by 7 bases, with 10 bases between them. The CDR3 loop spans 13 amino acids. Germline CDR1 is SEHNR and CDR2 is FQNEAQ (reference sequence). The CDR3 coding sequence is TGTGCCAGCAGCTTGAGCAGGGGAAATGAGCAGTTCTTC. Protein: CASSLSRGNEQFF. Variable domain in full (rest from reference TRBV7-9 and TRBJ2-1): DTGVSQNPRHKITKRGQNVTFRCDPISEHNRLYWYRQTLGQGPEFLTYFQNEAQLEKSRLLSDRFSAERPKGSFSTLEIQRTEQGDSAMYLCASSLSRGNEQFFGPGTRLTVL.

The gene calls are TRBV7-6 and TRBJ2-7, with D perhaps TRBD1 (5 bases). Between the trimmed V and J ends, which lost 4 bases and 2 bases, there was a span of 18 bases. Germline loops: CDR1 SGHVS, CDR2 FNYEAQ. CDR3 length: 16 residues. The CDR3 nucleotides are TGTGCCAGCAGCTCCTGGGTGGGCCAGGGTGCCTACGAGCAGTACTTC. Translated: CASSSWVGQGAYEQYF.

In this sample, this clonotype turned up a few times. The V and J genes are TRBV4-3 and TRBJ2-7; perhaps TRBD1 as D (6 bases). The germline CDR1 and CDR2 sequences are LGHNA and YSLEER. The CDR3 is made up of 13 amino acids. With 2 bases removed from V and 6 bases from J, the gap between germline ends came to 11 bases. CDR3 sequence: CASSQYQGIEQYF. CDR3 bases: TGCGCCAGCAGCCAATACCAGGGGATCGAGCAGTACTTC.

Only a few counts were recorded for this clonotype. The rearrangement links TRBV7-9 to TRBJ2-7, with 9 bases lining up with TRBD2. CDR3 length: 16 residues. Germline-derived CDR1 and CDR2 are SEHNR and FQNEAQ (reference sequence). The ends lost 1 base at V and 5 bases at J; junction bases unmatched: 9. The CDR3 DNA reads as TGTGCCAGCAGCTTAGGAGCGGGGGGCGCTGAAAACGAGCAGTACTTC. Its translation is CASSLGAGGAENEQYF.

CDR3 DNA sequence: TGTGCCAGCAGGGGACGGCTTCAAGAGACCCAGTACTTC. Amino acids: CASRGRLQETQYF. V and J are TRBV6-1 and TRBJ2-5; D tentatively fits TRBD1 or TRBD2 (5 bases each). The V gene's germline CDR1 is MNHNS and CDR2 SASEGT. The CDR3 runs 13 residues. Between the trimmed V and J ends, which lost 6 bases and 2 bases, there was a span of 10 bases.

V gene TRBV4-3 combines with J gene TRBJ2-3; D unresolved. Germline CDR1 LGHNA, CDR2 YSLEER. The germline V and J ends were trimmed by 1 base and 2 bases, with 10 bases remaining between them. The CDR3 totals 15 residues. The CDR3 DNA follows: TGCGCCAGCAGCCAAGCCATGTTTATCACAGATACGCAGTATTTT. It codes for CASSQAMFITDTQYF.

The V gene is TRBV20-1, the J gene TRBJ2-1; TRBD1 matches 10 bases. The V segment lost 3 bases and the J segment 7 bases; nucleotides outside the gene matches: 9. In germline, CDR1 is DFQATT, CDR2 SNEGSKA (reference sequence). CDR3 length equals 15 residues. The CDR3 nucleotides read TGCAGTGCTAGGGAAGGGACAGGGGAGAATAATGAGCAGTTCTTC. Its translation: CSAREGTGENNEQFF.

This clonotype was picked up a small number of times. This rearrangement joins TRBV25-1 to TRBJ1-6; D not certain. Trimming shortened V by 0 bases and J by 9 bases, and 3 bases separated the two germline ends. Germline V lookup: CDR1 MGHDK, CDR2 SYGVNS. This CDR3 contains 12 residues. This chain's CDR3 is CASSEYRSPLHF. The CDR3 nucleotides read TGTGCCAGCAGTGAATATCGTTCACCCCTCCACTTT. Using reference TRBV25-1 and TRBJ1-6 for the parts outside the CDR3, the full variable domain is EADIYQTPRYLVIGTGKKITLECSQTMGHDKMYWYQQDPGMELHLIHYSYGVNSTEKGDLSSESTVSRIRTEHFPLTLESARPSHTSQYLCASSEYRSPLHFGNGTRLTVT.

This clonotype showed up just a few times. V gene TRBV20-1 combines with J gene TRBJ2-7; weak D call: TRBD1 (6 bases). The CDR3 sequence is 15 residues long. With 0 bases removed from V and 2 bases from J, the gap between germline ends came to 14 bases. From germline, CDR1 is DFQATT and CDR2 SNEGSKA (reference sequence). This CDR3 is CSARERGSATYEQYF. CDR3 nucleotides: TGCAGTGCTAGAGAAAGGGGGTCTGCCACCTACGAGCAGTACTTC.

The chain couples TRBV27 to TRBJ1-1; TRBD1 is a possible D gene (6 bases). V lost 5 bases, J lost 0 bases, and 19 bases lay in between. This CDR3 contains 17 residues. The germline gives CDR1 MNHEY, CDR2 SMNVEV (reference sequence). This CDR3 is CASSQTLDRGVNTEAFF. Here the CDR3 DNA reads TGTGCCAGCAGTCAGACCCTGGACAGAGGAGTGAACACTGAAGCTTTCTTT.

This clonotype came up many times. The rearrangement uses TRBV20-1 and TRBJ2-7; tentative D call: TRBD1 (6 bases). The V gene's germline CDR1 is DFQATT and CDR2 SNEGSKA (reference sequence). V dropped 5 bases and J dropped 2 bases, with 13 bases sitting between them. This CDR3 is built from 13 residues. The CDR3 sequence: CSARPQGTYEQYF. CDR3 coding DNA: TGCAGTGCTCGACCGCAGGGGACCTACGAGCAGTACTTC.

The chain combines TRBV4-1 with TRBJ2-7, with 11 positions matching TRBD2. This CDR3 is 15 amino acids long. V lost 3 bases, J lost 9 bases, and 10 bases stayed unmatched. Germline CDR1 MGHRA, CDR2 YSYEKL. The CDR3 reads CASSHMTSGTNTQYF. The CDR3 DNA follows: TGCGCCAGCAGCCATATGACTAGCGGGACCAACACGCAGTACTTC.

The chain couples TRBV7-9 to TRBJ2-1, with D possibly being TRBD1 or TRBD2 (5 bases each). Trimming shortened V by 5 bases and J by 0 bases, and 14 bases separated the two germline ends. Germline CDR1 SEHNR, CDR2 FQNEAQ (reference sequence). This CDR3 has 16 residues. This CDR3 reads CASSPRDPSSYNEQFF. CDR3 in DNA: TGTGCCAGCAGCCCCAGGGACCCGAGCTCCTACAATGAGCAGTTCTTC.

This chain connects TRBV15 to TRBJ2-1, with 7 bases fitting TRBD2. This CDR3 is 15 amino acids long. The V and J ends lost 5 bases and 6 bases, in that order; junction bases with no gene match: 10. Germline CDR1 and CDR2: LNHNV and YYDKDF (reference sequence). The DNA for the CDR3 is TGTGCCACCAGCGGATATGCGGGACTATTCAATGAGCAGTTCTTC. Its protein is CATSGYAGLFNEQFF.

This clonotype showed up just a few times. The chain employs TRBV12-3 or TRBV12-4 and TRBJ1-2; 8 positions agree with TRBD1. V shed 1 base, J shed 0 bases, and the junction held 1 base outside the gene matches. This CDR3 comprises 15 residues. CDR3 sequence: CASSLGDRTNYGYTF. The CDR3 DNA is TGTGCCAGCAGTTTAGGGGACAGGACTAACTATGGCTACACCTTC.

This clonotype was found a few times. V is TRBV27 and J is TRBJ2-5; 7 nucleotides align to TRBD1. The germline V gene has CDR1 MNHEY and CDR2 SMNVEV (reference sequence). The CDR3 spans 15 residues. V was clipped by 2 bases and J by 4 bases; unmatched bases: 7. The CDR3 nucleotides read TGTGCCAGCAGTTTAACTGTGGACAGGTTAGAGACCCAGTACTTC. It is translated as CASSLTVDRLETQYF.

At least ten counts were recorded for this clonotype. CDR3 sequence reads: CSVESLGEDNEQFF. The CDR3 DNA follows: TGCAGCGTTGAATCCCTTGGGGAGGACAATGAGCAGTTCTTC. V usage is TRBV29-1 and J usage is TRBJ2-1; D perhaps matches TRBD2 (6 bases). Germline-derived CDR1 and CDR2 are SQVTM and ANQGSEA. V lost 2 bases and J lost 5, with 13 bases in between. CDR3 length: 14 amino acids.

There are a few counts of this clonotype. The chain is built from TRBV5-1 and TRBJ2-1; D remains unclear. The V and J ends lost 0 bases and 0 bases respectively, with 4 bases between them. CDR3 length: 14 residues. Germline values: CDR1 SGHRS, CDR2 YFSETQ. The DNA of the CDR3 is TGCGCCAGCAGCTTGGACCCCTCCTACAATGAGCAGTTCTTC. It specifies CASSLDPSYNEQFF.

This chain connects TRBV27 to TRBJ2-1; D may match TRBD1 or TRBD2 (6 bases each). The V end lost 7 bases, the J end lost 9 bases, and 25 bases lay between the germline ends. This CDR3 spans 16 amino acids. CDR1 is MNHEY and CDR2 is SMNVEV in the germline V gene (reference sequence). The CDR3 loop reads CASTGAGPLGLSEQFF. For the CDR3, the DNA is TGTGCCAGCACGGGGGCAGGCCCCTTGGGATTGTCTGAGCAGTTCTTC.

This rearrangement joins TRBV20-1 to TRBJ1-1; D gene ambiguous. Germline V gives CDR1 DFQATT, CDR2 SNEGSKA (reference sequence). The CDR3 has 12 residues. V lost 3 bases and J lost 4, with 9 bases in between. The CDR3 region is CSARGDGTEAFF. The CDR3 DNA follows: TGCAGTGCTAGGGGTGACGGCACTGAAGCTTTCTTT.

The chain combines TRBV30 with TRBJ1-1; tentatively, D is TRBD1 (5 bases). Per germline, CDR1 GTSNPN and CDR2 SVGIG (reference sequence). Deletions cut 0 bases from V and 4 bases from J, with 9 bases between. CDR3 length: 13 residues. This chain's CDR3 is CAWSVAGGTEAFF. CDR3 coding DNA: TGTGCCTGGAGTGTGGCCGGGGGCACTGAAGCTTTCTTT.